This entry lists 9 T cell receptor beta chains sequenced from one sample in a study of monozygotic twins with inflammatory bowel disease. One entry per CDR3 protein, without DNA, is what TCRdb gives after re-calling the 5' RACE reads. Its table lists about 210,000 distinct CDR3 sequences. The sample comprised blood. These receptors came from a human donor with ulcerative colitis or Crohn's disease, or a healthy co-twin of an affected twin (not recorded which).

The chain is built from TRBV11-2 and TRBJ2-7. This CDR3 is 17 amino acids long. From germline, CDR1 is SGHAT and CDR2 FQNNGV. The CDR3 loop reads CASSLSQTAESSYEQYF.

The chain carries TRBV6-5 and TRBJ1-1; absent DNA, TCRdb's TRBD1 call cannot be checked. This CDR3 region has 13 residues. Germline CDR1 and CDR2: MNHEY and SVGAGI. CDR3 region: CASVGQMNTEAFF.

The CDR3 loop is CSARSPGRDTQYF. The J gene is TRBJ2-3, the V gene TRBV20-1; TCRdb indicates TRBD2, and absent DNA this call remains unverified. Germline V gene data show CDR1 as DFQATT and CDR2 as SNEGSKA (reference sequence). CDR3 length: 13 amino acids.

This chain joins TRBV7-2 and TRBJ2-5; TCRdb selects TRBD2, and the lack of DNA leaves this call unchecked. From germline, CDR1 is SGHTA and CDR2 FQGNSA. The CDR3 covers 13 residues. CDR3 region: CASSLSREETQYF.

The rearrangement links TRBV13 to TRBJ2-7; TCRdb lists TRBD1, though no DNA is available to test this call. CDR1 and CDR2 from the germline V gene are PRHDT and FYEKMQ (reference sequence). The CDR3 runs to 15 residues. This CDR3 reads CASSATGTGTYEQYF.

The CDR3: CASSLMGGNPNEQFF. The chain employs TRBV5-4 and TRBJ2-1; TCRdb picks TRBD1, but there is no DNA to check that call. CDR3 size: 15 residues. CDR1 and CDR2 (germline): SGHNT, YYREEE (reference sequence).

This chain joins TRBV21-1 and TRBJ1-4. TRBV21-1 is designated a pseudogene. CDR3 size: 14 residues. This CDR3 is CAWLLGRENEKLFF.

V is TRBV29-1 and J is TRBJ1-2. There are 13 residues in the CDR3. Germline values: CDR1 SQVTM, CDR2 ANQGSEA. This chain's CDR3 is CSVTRIGNYGYTF.

This chain uses TRBV29-1 with TRBJ2-3; TCRdb picks TRBD1, but there is no DNA to check that call. From germline, CDR1 is SQVTM and CDR2 ANQGSEA. The CDR3 is 13 amino acids. The CDR3 sequence is CSVSGQGTDTQYF.